This TCR beta chain was obtained from a study of T cells after yellow fever vaccination. Study-wide points: Booster samples showed a return of most primary-vaccination clones (roughly 95% CD4, about 88% CD8). FACS-sorted repertoires could contain abundant clonotypes contaminating from the bulk population.

There are many counts of this clonotype. Its antigen is not known. Template switching by 5'RACE produced TCR cDNA, adding a universal primer site and UMIs. One entry per CDR3 protein, called by TCRdb with MiXCR from the 5' RACE reads. This table has hundreds of thousands of distinct CDR3 sequences, approximately 13% appearing once. Germline-derived CDR1 and CDR2 are SQVTM and ANQGSEA. The CDR3 totals 15 residues. The V and J ends lost 7 bases and 6 bases, in that order; junction bases with no gene match: 15. The sample in question was PBMCs, obtained on the day of the yellow fever booster vaccination. The V gene is TRBV29-1, the J gene TRBJ1-1; 9 nucleotides match TRBD1. The clonotype originates from a man aged 25-45 years who received the YFV17D yellow fever vaccine. DNA for the CDR3: TGCAGCGCAACAGGGGGCGCGGGGGTAATTCCTGAAGCTTTCTTT. This codes for CSATGGAGVIPEAFF.